The 9 T cell receptor beta chains given below trace back to one sample, sequenced in a study of PD-L1 blockade in urothelial cancer. Noted time point: peripheral blood 6 weeks after treatment start. Profiling relied on immunoSEQ multiplex PCR, and the TCRdb table lists in-frame clones only, not all of them. Among about 45,000 clones listed, roughly 78% were seen once. The sequencing here drew on PBMCs, taken around atezolizumab (anti-PD-L1) treatment. The receptors derive from a man aged 60 to 75 with urothelial cancer.

The genes are TRBV7-2 and TRBJ2-7; possibly TRBD1 for D (6 bases). In germline, CDR1 is SGHTA, CDR2 FQGNSA. The CDR3 length is 14 residues. Trimming removed 4 bases from V and 1 base from J, with 11 bases in between. DNA for the CDR3: TGTGCCAGCAGCTCGGACAGTGTGTCCTACGAGCAGTACTTC. This gives the protein CASSSDSVSYEQYF.

This chain joins TRBV28 and TRBJ2-7; tentative D call: TRBD1 (5 bases). V was pared by 5 bases and J by 4 bases, with 12 bases between. The germline gives CDR1 MDHEN, CDR2 SYDVKM. CDR3 length: 13 amino acids. The CDR3 is CASSPWTTYEQYF. The CDR3 region has the DNA TGTGCCAGCAGTCCCTGGACAACTTACGAGCAGTACTTC.

The chain links TRBV19 to TRBJ2-3, with D tentatively TRBD1 (5 bases). The V and J ends lost 6 bases and 6 bases respectively, with 13 bases between them. This CDR3 region has 13 residues. Per the germline V gene, CDR1 is LNHDA and CDR2 is SQIVND (reference sequence). CDR3 nucleotide sequence: TGTGCCAGTAGCAATTCCCCAGGGGATACGCAGTATTTT. Translated, it gives CASSNSPGDTQYF.

V usage is TRBV27 and J usage is TRBJ2-1; 8 bases fit TRBD2. From germline, CDR1 is MNHEY and CDR2 SMNVEV (reference sequence). V lost 7 bases to trimming and J lost 7 bases; unmatched junction nucleotides: 18. The CDR3 contains 17 residues. The CDR3 here is CASNRREAPGGVNEQFF. In DNA, the CDR3 is TGTGCCAGCAACAGGCGGGAAGCGCCGGGAGGGGTTAATGAGCAGTTCTTC.

This clone has only a few counts. The DNA of the CDR3 is TGTGCCAGCAGCCAAAGGACAGGTGGTGAAAAACTGTTTTTT. This codes for CASSQRTGGEKLFF. The V and J genes are TRBV14 and TRBJ1-4; 7 bases map to TRBD1. The germline V gene has CDR1 SGHDN and CDR2 FVKESK. V shed 2 bases, J shed 7 bases, and the junction held 4 bases outside the gene matches. This CDR3 is 14 amino acids long.

The CDR3, as DNA: TGTGCCAGCAGACGGACAGGGTATGGCTACACCTTC. This encodes CASRRTGYGYTF. The chain links TRBV28 to TRBJ1-2; TRBD1 matches at 8 bases. This CDR3 comprises 12 residues. The germline CDR1 and CDR2 sequences are MDHEN and SYDVKM. Trimming took 6 bases from V and 5 from J; bases not matched to a gene: 2.

The V call is TRBV7-8, the J call TRBJ2-7, with TRBD1 matching 7 bases. Germline CDR1 reads SGHVS; CDR2 reads FQNEAQ. J was trimmed by 0 bases and V by 2 bases; bases with no gene match: 4. The length of the CDR3 is 15 residues. Here the CDR3 DNA reads TGTGCCAGCAGCTTACACAGGGGTCCCTCCTACGAGCAGTACTTC. It encodes CASSLHRGPSYEQYF.

V and J are TRBV4-2 and TRBJ2-5; 9 bases line up with TRBD2. Germline trimming cut 4 bases from V and 1 base from J; bases unmatched to any gene: 4. CDR3 length: 15 amino acids. Per germline, CDR1 LGHNA and CDR2 YNFKEQ. The CDR3: CASSPGLAVQETQYF. CDR3 sequence (DNA): TGTGCCAGCAGCCCGGGACTAGCCGTCCAAGAGACCCAGTACTTC.

The chain recombines TRBV27 with TRBJ2-7; perhaps TRBD2 as D (6 bases). Germline loops: CDR1 MNHEY, CDR2 SMNVEV (reference sequence). CDR3 size: 14 residues. V lost 4 bases to trimming and J lost 4 bases, with 14 bases between them. The CDR3 DNA is TGTGCCAGCAGTTATCGGACGGGGACTTACGAGCAGTACTTC. This translates into CASSYRTGTYEQYF.